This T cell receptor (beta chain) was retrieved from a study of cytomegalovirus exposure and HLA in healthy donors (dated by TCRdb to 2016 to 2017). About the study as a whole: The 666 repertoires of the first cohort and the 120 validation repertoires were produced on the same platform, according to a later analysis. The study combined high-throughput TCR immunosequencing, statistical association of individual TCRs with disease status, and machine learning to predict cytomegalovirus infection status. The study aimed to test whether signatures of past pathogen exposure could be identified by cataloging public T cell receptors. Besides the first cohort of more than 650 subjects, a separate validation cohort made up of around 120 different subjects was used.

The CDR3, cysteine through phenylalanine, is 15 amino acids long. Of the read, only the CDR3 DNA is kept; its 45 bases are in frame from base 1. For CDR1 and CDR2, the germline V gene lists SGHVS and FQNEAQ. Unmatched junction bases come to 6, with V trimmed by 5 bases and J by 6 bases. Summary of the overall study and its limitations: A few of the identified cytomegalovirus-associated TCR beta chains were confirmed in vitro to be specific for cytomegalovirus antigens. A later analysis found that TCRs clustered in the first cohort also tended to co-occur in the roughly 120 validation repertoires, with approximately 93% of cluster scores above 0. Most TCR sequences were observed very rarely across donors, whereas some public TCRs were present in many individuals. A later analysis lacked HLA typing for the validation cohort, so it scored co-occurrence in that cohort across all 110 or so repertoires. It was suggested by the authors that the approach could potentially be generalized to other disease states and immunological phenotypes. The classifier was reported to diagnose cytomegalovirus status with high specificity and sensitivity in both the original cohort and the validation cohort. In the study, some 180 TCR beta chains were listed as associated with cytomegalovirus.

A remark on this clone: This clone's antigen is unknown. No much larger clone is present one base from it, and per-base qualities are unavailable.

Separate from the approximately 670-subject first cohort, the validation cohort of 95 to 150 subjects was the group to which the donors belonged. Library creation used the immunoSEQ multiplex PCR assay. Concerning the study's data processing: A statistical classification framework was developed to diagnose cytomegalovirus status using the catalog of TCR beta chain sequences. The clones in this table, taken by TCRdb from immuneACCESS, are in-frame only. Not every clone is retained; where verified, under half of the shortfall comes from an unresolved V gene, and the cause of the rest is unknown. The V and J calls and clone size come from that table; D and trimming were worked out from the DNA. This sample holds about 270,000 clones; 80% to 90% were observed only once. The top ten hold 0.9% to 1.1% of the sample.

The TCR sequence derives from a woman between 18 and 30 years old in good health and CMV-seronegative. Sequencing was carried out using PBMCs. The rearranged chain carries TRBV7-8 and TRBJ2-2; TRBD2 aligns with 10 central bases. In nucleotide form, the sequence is TGTGCCAGCAGCATAAGCGGGGGGGCCTCCGGGGAGCTGTTTTTT. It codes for CASSISGGASGELFF. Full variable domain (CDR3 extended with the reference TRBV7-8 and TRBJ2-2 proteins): GAGVSQSPRYKVAKRGQDVALRCDPISGHVSLFWYQQALGQGPEFLTYFQNEAQLDKSGLPSDRFFAERPEGSVSTLKIQRTQQEDSAVYLCASSISGGASGELFFGEGSRLTVL.